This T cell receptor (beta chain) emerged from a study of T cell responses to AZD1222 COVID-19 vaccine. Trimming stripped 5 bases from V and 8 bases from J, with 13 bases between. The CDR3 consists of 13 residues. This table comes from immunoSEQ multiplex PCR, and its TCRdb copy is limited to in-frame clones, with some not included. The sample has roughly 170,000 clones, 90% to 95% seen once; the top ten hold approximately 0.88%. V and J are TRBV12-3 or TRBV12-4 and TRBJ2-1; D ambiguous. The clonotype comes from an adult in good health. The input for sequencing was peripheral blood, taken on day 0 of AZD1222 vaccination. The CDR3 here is CASSQDFHDEQFF. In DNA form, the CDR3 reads TGTGCCAGCAGTCAGGATTTCCACGATGAGCAGTTCTTC.